This is a list of T cell receptor beta chains from one sample in a study of cytomegalovirus exposure and HLA in healthy donors. Clones were read by immunoSEQ multiplex PCR, and TCRdb kept only the in-frame ones, dropping some. The sample has 65,000 to 85,000 clones, roughly 70% seen once; the top ten hold roughly 4.9%. The sequenced sample was PBMCs. The receptor source for this set is a man between 60 and 75 years old in good health and CMV-seropositive. CDR3s leave out the opening cysteine and the closing phenylalanine or tryptophan.

J	V	CDR3
TRBJ1-1	TRBV5-5	ASSLALLNTEAF
TRBJ2-2	TRBV5-5	ASSFHRAGGELF
TRBJ2-5	TRBV6-1	ASSVSFGRPQETQY
TRBJ1-3	TRBV6-5	ASSLDSFSGNTIY
TRBJ2-1	TRBV7-9	ASQEDLSSYNEQF
TRBJ2-7	TRBV7-8	ASSSDRANEQY
TRBJ2-1	TRBV19	ASHPQGQPSYNEQF
TRBJ1-6	TRBV7-6	ASSSLGDSPLH
TRBJ2-5	TRBV6-1	ASSEMGTQETQY
TRBJ2-2	TRBV18	ASSPRRLAAANTGELF
TRBJ2-1	TRBV2	ASTLEASYNEQF
TRBJ2-1	TRBV5-4	ASSYGGVYNEQF
TRBJ2-5	TRBV7-9	ASSLKGPGGGETQY